This paragraph reports one T cell receptor beta chain. In this sample, this clonotype turned up many times. Its cognate antigen has yet to be identified. No quality values exist for individual bases; no much larger clone is one base distant. Library construction relied on RACE. This sample was sequenced with a NextSeq 500. Library preparation attached unique molecular identifiers to individual cDNA molecules for quantitative, reproducible TCR counting. For every blood RNA sample, sequencing covered both the TCR alpha and TCR beta chains. The study's own analysis went as follows. A median of roughly 98,000 TCRs per sample was observed, with a range of roughly 20,000 to 700,000. V, J and CDR3 annotation of the TCR reads was carried out using the Decombinator software suite. Every sample was subsampled to the same number of TCRs (28,000) for the PS versus PT1 abundance plots. Expanded TCRs were defined as absent before sensitization and observed at least eight times at the 2-week time point. In-frame beta chains were kept once TCRdb had trimmed the public reads at Q25 with fastp and called clones with MiXCR. Each CDR3 protein appears once, grouped with its most common genes and DNA. These V and J calls derive from TCRdb rather than the authors' analysis. The sample profile shows approximately 350,000 distinct CDR3 sequences; around 6.9% of them were found once. Roughly 7.9% of the sample is held by the ten biggest clonotypes.

The germline V gene (reference sequence) sets CDR1 to DFQATT and CDR2 to SNEGSKA. V is reduced by 0 bases and J by 2 bases, leaving a spacing of 2 bases between them. The CDR3 spans 11 residues, from the cysteine through the phenylalanine. Of the read, only the CDR3 DNA is kept; its 33 bases are in frame from base 1. The time point label, as the study defines it: patch test 1, 2 weeks after DPC sensitization. In light of the paper, this sample's treatment or condition label describes: therapeutic diphenylcyclopropenone sensitization with weekly scalp DPC. At every patch-test visit, the blood draw took place before the patch test was put on. Eligible patients were aged 18 to 70, diagnosed with alopecia, deemed suitable for DPC therapy, and excluded if pregnant. Total RNA was extracted from unfractionated whole blood collected in Tempus Blood RNA tubes. This entry belongs to a study of human T cells and chemical hapten exposure (TCRdb year 2021). Looking at the study overall: For sensitization, 2% DPC in acetone was applied to a roughly 2 cm by roughly 2 cm area of upper inner arm skin. Throughout the approximately 25-week study period, patients were also given weekly therapeutic DPC doses on the scalp. Patch testing on the upper back used Finn chambers containing 0.01% DPC, with scoring done after 6 days according to International Contact Dermatitis Research Group standards. Most of the patients in the cohort were female, and the cohort covered alopecia areata with under or over 50% scalp involvement, alopecia totalis and alopecia universalis. Libraries were pooled for sequencing, and variation in per-sample TCR yields was attributed mainly to small differences in library volumes within the pool. In alopecia patients, the study followed how the peripheral blood TCR repertoire changed in vivo over primary and secondary sensitization to diphenylcyclopropenone (DPC), a hapten. Blood samples were taken from patients before sensitization (week 0) and then at 2, 6 and about 24 weeks after DPC sensitization. Approximately 30 alopecia patients provided blood for TCR sequencing at one to four time points (pre-sensitization, 2, 6 and 24 weeks). Overall study results and their limits: All patients had alopecia, a presumed autoimmune disease, so their immune response might differ from that of healthy individuals. DPC sensitization did not change the number of TCRs with a frequency above 1 in 1000, and there was no evidence of changes in global repertoire structure. After repeated subsampling, changes were observed in the strength of the expansion versus patch-test correlation and in the threshold at which the correlation became significant. Significantly more large CDR3 similarity clusters were formed by expanded TCRs than by pre-sensitization or healthy control sets, consistent with antigen-driven responses. The number of PT1 expanded TCRs positively correlated with patch test score, significant at thresholds 8, 16 and 32 but not 4.

The chain is encoded by TRBV20-1 joined to TRBJ2-7; the D gene remains uncertain. The material was whole blood, obtained in connection with sensitization to the hapten diphenylcyclopropenone (DPC). The sequence was collected from a woman younger than 30 with alopecia areata. Some clones in this sample may be carry-over from other donors' samples. This receptor carries the CDR3 CSARDAYEQYF. The nucleotide sequence is given as TGCAGTGCTAGAGATGCCTACGAGCAGTACTTC.